The 14 T cell receptor beta chains presented below share a single source sample, sequenced in a study of beta chain features in type 1 diabetes. cDNA synthesis used the whole RNA isolate, giving expressed TCRB sequences. Only in-frame clones appear in the TCRdb table, and some are missing; sequencing was by immunoSEQ multiplex PCR. The sample yields 150,000 to 190,000 clones, around 8.5% seen once. The source material was central memory CD4+ T cells from blood. Every receptor here comes from a young man in good health.

The chain links TRBV18 to TRBJ1-2, with 7 bases lining up with TRBD1. Germline CDR1 is KGHSH and CDR2 is LQKENI. Trimming took 0 bases from V and 4 from J; bases not matched to a gene: 2. The CDR3 consists of 14 residues. CDR3: CASSPPGQIYGYTF. The CDR3 nucleotides read TGTGCCAGCTCACCACCGGGACAGATCTATGGCTACACCTTC.

V gene TRBV7-3 combines with J gene TRBJ2-1, with TRBD2 identical over 8 bases. The CDR3 length is 15 residues. The germline V gene encodes CDR1 SGHTA and CDR2 FQGTGA. V was pared by 5 bases and J by 1 base, with 4 bases of the junction left unmatched. CDR3 sequence: CASSQSGGSYNEQFF. Written as DNA, the CDR3 is TGTGCCAGCAGCCAAAGCGGGGGATCCTACAATGAGCAGTTCTTC.

The CDR3 is CAWRAGTTNTGELFF. CDR3 DNA: TGTGCCTGGCGAGCCGGGACAACGAACACCGGGGAGCTGTTTTTT. The J gene is TRBJ2-2, the V gene TRBV30; tentatively, D is TRBD1 (6 bases). V gave up 5 bases and J gave up 0 bases, with 13 bases separating them. The germline V gene encodes CDR1 GTSNPN and CDR2 SVGIG (reference sequence). This CDR3 spans 15 amino acids.

The chain joins TRBV7-2 to TRBJ2-1, with 8 bases identical to TRBD2. The CDR3 covers 15 residues. J was trimmed by 9 bases and V by 5 bases; bases with no gene match: 12. Per germline, CDR1 SGHTA and CDR2 FQGNSA. CDR3 sequence: CASSPTTGGLGEQFF. DNA for the CDR3: TGTGCCAGCAGCCCCACTACGGGGGGGTTGGGTGAGCAGTTCTTC.

The V call is TRBV5-6, the J call TRBJ2-3, with 7 bases fitting TRBD2. CDR1 is SGHDT and CDR2 is YYEEEE in the germline V gene. Unmatched junction bases numbered 7, after V lost 3 bases and J lost 3 bases. The CDR3 spans 15 residues. CDR3 DNA sequence: TGTGCCAGCAGCTCCTATGGGGGAGGGACAGATACGCAGTATTTT. The encoded protein is CASSSYGGGTDTQYF.

The table lists this clone with many counts. The rearrangement uses TRBV7-2 and TRBJ2-2; TRBD2 matches 7 bases. The ends lost 2 bases at V and 7 bases at J; junction bases unmatched: 13. Germline-derived CDR1 and CDR2 are SGHTA and FQGNSA. The length of the CDR3 is 17 residues. The CDR3 nucleotides are TGTGCCAGCAGCTTAAGTTCGGGCGGGGGAAAGGACGGGGAGCTGTTTTTT. Its translation: CASSLSSGGGKDGELFF.

This clone has only one observation. V and J are TRBV5-1 and TRBJ2-7; TRBD2 agrees at 7 bases. The ends lost 4 bases at V and 3 bases at J; junction bases unmatched: 4. The CDR3 spans 13 residues. CDR1 and CDR2 (germline): SGHRS, YFSETQ. The chain's CDR3 is CASSPSGIYEQYF. CDR3 bases: TGCGCCAGCAGCCCGAGCGGGATCTACGAGCAGTACTTC. The variable domain in full, completed from reference TRBV5-1 and TRBJ2-7, reads KAGVTQTPRYLIKTRGQQVTLSCSPISGHRSVSWYQQTPGQGLQFLFEYFSETQRNKGNFPGRFSGRQFSNSRSEMNVSTLELGDSALYLCASSPSGIYEQYFGPGTRLTVT.

This chain joins TRBV11-2 and TRBJ2-5; 7 nucleotides align to TRBD1. Trimming cost V 5 bases and J 2 bases; bases outside gene matches: 8. Germline values: CDR1 SGHAT, CDR2 FQNNGV. There are 15 residues in the CDR3. DNA for the CDR3: TGTGCCAGCAGCATGAGGACAGGCCGGCAAGAGACCCAGTACTTC. It yields the protein CASSMRTGRQETQYF.

The chain combines TRBV5-1 with TRBJ1-2, with D hard to call. V was cut by 0 bases and J by 4 bases, with 13 bases left in between. Germline assignment: CDR1 SGHRS and CDR2 YFSETQ. The CDR3 covers 15 residues. CDR3 DNA: TGCGCCAGCAGCTTGGATGGAGGGTCGGGCTATGGCTACACCTTC. Its protein is CASSLDGGSGYGYTF.

This clone was found a few times. This chain connects TRBV29-1 to TRBJ2-7, with 7 bases that match TRBD2. There are 13 residues in the CDR3. Trimming cost V 7 bases and J 5 bases; bases outside gene matches: 11. Germline values: CDR1 SQVTM, CDR2 ANQGSEA. CDR3 DNA: TGCAGCGCCGGGGAGGGAATCATCCACGAGCAGTACTTC. It is translated as CSAGEGIIHEQYF.

This clone has only a few counts. The chain combines TRBV6-1 with TRBJ2-5, with 10 bases fitting TRBD1. The CDR3 has 15 amino acids. Trimming took 10 bases from V and 5 from J; bases not matched to a gene: 13. CDR1 MNHNS and CDR2 SASEGT come from the germline V gene. CDR3 DNA sequence: TGTGCCACTACCATCGGACAGGGGGTCTCGGAGACCCAGTACTTC. Amino acid sequence: CATTIGQGVSETQYF.

This clone was observed a few times. The chain joins TRBV29-1 to TRBJ1-3; no clear D gene. The CDR3 extends over 14 amino acids. Trimming shortened V by 4 bases and J by 4 bases, and 14 bases separated the two germline ends. CDR1 SQVTM and CDR2 ANQGSEA come from the germline V gene. This CDR3 is CSVVMGSGGNTIYF. The CDR3 coding sequence is TGCAGCGTTGTGATGGGTTCGGGGGGAAACACCATATATTTT.

This clone was recorded many times. The V and J genes are TRBV29-1 and TRBJ2-1, with a possible D match to TRBD2 (5 bases). From germline, CDR1 is SQVTM and CDR2 ANQGSEA. The V and J ends lost 3 bases and 5 bases respectively, with 11 bases between them. CDR3 size: 13 residues. In DNA, the CDR3 is TGCAGCGTTGAGAGTACTAGAAACAATGAGCAGTTCTTC. It is translated as CSVESTRNNEQFF.

This clone has only a few counts. The CDR3 DNA sequence: TGCGCCAGCAGCCCCCGTGCGGGAGGGCGTCACGCCGAGCAGTACTTC. This encodes CASSPRAGGRHAEQYF. The V gene is TRBV4-3, the J gene TRBJ2-7; 9 positions agree with TRBD2. V shed 4 bases, J shed 6 bases, and the junction held 13 bases outside the gene matches. Germline V gene sequence: CDR1 LGHNA, CDR2 YSLEER. CDR3 size: 16 residues.